The clone carrying this T cell receptor (beta chain) was detected only once. This specimen belongs to a study of blood T cell repertoires in COVID-19. Turning to the study itself: Samples came from the United States, Italy and Spain, spanning acute and convalescent COVID-19. T cells, B-cell-depleted T cells, or PBMCs supplied cDNA or gDNA.

The CDR3 totals 17 residues. CDR1 and CDR2 (germline): LNHDA, SQIVND (reference sequence). J gave up 7 bases and V 3 bases, and 14 bases lay outside the gene matches. Seattle patients were enrolled while actively infected and followed longitudinally. Study processing details: The assay estimated nucleated cells by amplifying reference gene primers. The data were produced by immunoSEQ multiplex PCR, yet TCRdb's version contains in-frame clones alone and is incomplete. V and J calls and clone size are given by that table; D and trimming were obtained from the DNA. The sample lists 45,000 to 60,000 clones, about four fifths seen once, with roughly 9.3% in the top ten.

Sequencing was carried out using peripheral blood. The V call is TRBV19, the J call TRBJ1-2; TRBD1 agrees at 10 bases. The receptor was derived from a man older than 75 with COVID-19, enrolled during active disease. CDR3 DNA: TGTGCCAGTAGTATTAGGGGACAGGGGACACTCCACTTTGGCTACACCTTC. Protein product: CASSIRGQGTLHFGYTF.